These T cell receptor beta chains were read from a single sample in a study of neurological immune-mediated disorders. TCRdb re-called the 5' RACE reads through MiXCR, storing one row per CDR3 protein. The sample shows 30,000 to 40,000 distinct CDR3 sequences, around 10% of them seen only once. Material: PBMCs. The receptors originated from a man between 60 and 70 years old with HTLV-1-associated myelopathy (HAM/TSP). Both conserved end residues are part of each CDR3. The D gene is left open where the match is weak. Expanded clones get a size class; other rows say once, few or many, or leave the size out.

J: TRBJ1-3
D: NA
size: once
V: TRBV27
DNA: TGTGCCAGCATTTTATCGGACATGGGAAACACCATATATTTT
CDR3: CASILSDMGNTIYF

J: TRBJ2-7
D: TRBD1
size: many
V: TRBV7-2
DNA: TGTGCCAGCAGCTGGGACAGGGAAACTTACCTCTCCTACGAGCAGTACTTC
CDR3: CASSWDRETYLSYEQYF

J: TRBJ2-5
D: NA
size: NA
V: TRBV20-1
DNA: TGCAGTGCTAGTTTGGGGCGCCTGCAGGACCAGTACTTC
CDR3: CSASLGRLQDQYF

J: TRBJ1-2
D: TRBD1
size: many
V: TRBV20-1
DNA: TGCAGTGCTAGAGCCGGCACAGGGGGCAATCATGGCTACACCTTC
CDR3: CSARAGTGGNHGYTF

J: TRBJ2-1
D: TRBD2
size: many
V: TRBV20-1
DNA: TGCAGTGCTATTAAAGTCGGACTAGCGGGTTCGGGGGGCTCCTACAATGAGCAGTTCTTC
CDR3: CSAIKVGLAGSGGSYNEQFF

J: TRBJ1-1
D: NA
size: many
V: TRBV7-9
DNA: TGTGCCAGCAGTCGTTACGGATTGAACACTGAAGCTTTCTTT
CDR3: CASSRYGLNTEAFF

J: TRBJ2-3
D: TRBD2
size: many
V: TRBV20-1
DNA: TGCAGTGCTGGGGGACTAGCGGTATCACCCGATACGCAGTATTTT
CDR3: CSAGGLAVSPDTQYF

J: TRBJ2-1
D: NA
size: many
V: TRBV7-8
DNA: TGTGCCAGCAGCCCAAGGTCTTCTGGTGAGCAGTTCTTC
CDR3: CASSPRSSGEQFF

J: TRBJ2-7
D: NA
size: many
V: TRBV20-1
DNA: TGCAGTGCTAGTATACTAGCGCGGAGGGGGTACGAGCAGTACTTC
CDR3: CSASILARRGYEQYF

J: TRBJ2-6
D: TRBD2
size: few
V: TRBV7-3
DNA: TGTGCCAGCAGCCCCGGAGTAGCGGGAGTCCCTGGGGCCAACGTCCTGACTTTC
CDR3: CASSPGVAGVPGANVLTF

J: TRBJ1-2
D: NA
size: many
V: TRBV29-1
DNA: TGCAGCGTAGGGGAAACTGACTATGGCTACACCTTC
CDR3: CSVGETDYGYTF

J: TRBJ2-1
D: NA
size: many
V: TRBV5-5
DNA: TGTGCCAGCAACCCCCCGGCCGGTAATGAGCAGTTCTTC
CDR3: CASNPPAGNEQFF

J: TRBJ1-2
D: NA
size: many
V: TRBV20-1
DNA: TGCAGTGCTCGGTCCCAGGGTAACTATGGCTACACCTTC
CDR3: CSARSQGNYGYTF

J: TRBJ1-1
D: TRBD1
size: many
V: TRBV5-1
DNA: TGCGCCAGCAGCTTGCGGACAGGGGCTTACACTGAAGCTTTCTTT
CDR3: CASSLRTGAYTEAFF

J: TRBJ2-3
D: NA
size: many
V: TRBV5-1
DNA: TGCGCCAGCAGTCGCAGGGGAGATACGCAGTATTTT
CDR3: CASSRRGDTQYF

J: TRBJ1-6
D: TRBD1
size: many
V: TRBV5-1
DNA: TGCGCCAGCAACTTGGGGGACAGCTCCTATAATTCACCCCTCCACTTT
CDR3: CASNLGDSSYNSPLHF

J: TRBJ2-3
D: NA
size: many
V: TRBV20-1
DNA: TGCAGTGCTAGGGGGGCGGCGCCCACAGATACGCAGTATTTT
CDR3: CSARGAAPTDTQYF

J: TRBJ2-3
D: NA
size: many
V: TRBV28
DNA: TGTGCCAGCAACAGGGTGCGGGTAATCCCAGATACGCAGTATTTT
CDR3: CASNRVRVIPDTQYF

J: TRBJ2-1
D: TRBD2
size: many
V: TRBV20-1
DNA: TGCAGTGCTAGAGATCGGACTAGCGGGAGGGCCGGTCCCCCCTCCAATGAGCAGTTCTTC
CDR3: CSARDRTSGRAGPPSNEQFF

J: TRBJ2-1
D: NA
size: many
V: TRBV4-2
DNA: TGTGCCAGCAGCCAAGGTCTAGCCGCCGGCAATGAGCAGTTCTTC
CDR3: CASSQGLAAGNEQFF